The TCR beta chain under discussion was sequenced for a study of blood T cell repertoires in COVID-19. The table came from immunoSEQ multiplex PCR; TCRdb's copy has only in-frame clones and leaves some out. This table holds about 380,000 clones, 85% to 90% found once. The germline gives CDR1 SGHDN, CDR2 FVKESK. The CDR3 has 14 residues. As for this clone: One junction end does not reproduce the germline sequence, and a read error may be involved.

The gene calls are TRBV14 and TRBJ2-1, with D possibly matching TRBD1 (5 bases). This clonotype originated in a woman younger than 35 who had recovered from COVID-19. Sequenced sample: PBMCs or T cells enriched from blood (not recorded which). The CDR3: CASSQDPGQGPHLF. The CDR3 coding sequence is TGTGCCAGCAGCCAAGACCCTGGACAAGGCCCGCATCTCTTC.